Shown below are 3 T cell receptor beta chains from a single sample sequenced in a study of blood T cell repertoires in COVID-19. Clones were sequenced by immunoSEQ multiplex PCR, and TCRdb holds only the in-frame ones, with some missing. Among 150,000 to 250,000 clones listed, approximately 85% were seen once. The specimen was PBMCs or T cells enriched from blood (not recorded which). These TCRs come from a man aged 35 to 55 who had recovered from COVID-19.

V gene TRBV5-1 combines with J gene TRBJ1-2; perhaps TRBD1 as D (5 bases). The V gene's germline CDR1 is SGHRS and CDR2 YFSETQ. CDR3 length equals 13 residues. V lost 0 bases to trimming and J lost 9 bases, with 12 bases between them. CDR3 protein: CASSLEGATRYTF. The CDR3, as DNA: TGCGCCAGCAGCTTGGAAGGGGCCACACGCTACACCTTC.

The V gene is TRBV28, the J gene TRBJ2-1; 9 nucleotides match TRBD1. From germline, CDR1 is MDHEN and CDR2 SYDVKM. V trimming: 7 bases; J trimming: 2 bases; junction bases outside the gene matches: 3. The CDR3 runs 14 residues. CDR3 nucleotides: TGTGCCAGCACTACAGGGGGCGCCTACAATGAGCAGTTCTTC. Residues: CASTTGGAYNEQFF.

This chain connects TRBV29-1 to TRBJ1-1, with a weak D call TRBD1 (5 bases). The V gene lost 5 bases and the J gene lost 0 bases, with 10 bases spanning the gap. Germline assignment: CDR1 SQVTM and CDR2 ANQGSEA. The CDR3 has 13 residues. The CDR3 loop is CSVRQGLNTEAFF. The CDR3 region has the DNA TGCAGCGTTCGCCAGGGCTTGAACACTGAAGCTTTCTTT.